Listed here are 4 T cell receptor beta chains from one sample, sequenced in a study of blood T cell repertoires in COVID-19. The repertoire was sequenced with immunoSEQ multiplex PCR; TCRdb's copy has only in-frame clones and lacks some. There are 200,000 to 300,000 clones in the sample; approximately 89% occur only once, and around 3.7% lies in the top ten. The sequenced sample consisted of PBMCs or T cells enriched from blood (not recorded which). Receptors originate from a woman in her twenties or thirties with acute COVID-19.

This chain uses TRBV7-9 with TRBJ1-1, with 9 bases identical to TRBD1. J gave up 4 bases and V 5 bases, and 2 bases lay outside the gene matches. The V gene's germline CDR1 is SEHNR and CDR2 FQNEAQ (reference sequence). CDR3 length: 13 amino acids. The CDR3 is CASSPTGGTEAFF. DNA of the CDR3: TGTGCCAGCAGCCCGACAGGGGGCACTGAAGCTTTCTTT.

The chain employs TRBV3-1 (or the pseudogene TRBV3-2) and TRBJ1-3; a weak D match, TRBD1 (5 bases). The CDR3 loop spans 14 amino acids. V lost 3 bases, J lost 1 base, and 7 bases lay in between. The germline gives CDR1 LGHDT, CDR2 YNNKEL (reference sequence). CDR3 residues: CASSHDSSGNTIYF. CDR3 coding DNA: TGTGCCAGCAGCCATGACAGTTCTGGAAACACCATATATTTT.

The chain carries TRBV11-2 and TRBJ2-7; tentative D call: TRBD2 (5 bases). Between the trimmed V and J ends, which lost 6 bases and 4 bases, there was a span of 10 bases. CDR3 size: 12 residues. In germline, CDR1 is SGHAT, CDR2 FQNNGV. The CDR3 loop reads CASREGYYEQYF. The DNA of the CDR3 is TGTGCCAGCAGAGAGGGTTATTACGAGCAGTACTTC.

The rearrangement joins TRBV7-8 to TRBJ2-1; 7 nucleotides agree with TRBD2. Unmatched junction bases numbered 4, after V lost 2 bases and J lost 3 bases. The V gene's germline CDR1 is SGHVS and CDR2 FQNEAQ. CDR3 length: 15 amino acids. The CDR3 protein is CASSLMGGNYNEQFF. In nucleotides, the CDR3 is TGTGCCAGCAGCTTAATGGGGGGGAACTACAATGAGCAGTTCTTC.